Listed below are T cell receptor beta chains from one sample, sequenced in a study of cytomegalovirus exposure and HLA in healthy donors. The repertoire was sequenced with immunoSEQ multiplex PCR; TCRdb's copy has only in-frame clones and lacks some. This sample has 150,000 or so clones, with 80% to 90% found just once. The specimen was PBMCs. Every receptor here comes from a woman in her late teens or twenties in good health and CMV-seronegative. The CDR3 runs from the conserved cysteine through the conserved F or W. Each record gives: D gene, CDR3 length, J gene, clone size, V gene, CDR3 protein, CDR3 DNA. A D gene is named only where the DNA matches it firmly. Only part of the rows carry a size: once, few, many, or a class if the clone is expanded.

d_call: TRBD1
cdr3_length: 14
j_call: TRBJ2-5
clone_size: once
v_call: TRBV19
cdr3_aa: CASSIDRVRETQYF
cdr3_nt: TGTGCCAGTAGTATTGACAGGGTGCGGGAGACCCAGTACTTC

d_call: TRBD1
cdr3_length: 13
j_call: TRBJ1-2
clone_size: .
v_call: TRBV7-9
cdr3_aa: CASSLDRVNGYTF
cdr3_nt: TGTGCCAGCAGCCTCGACAGGGTGAATGGCTACACCTTC

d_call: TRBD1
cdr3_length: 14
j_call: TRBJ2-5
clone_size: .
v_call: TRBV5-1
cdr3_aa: CASSLGDRGETQYF
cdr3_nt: TGCGCCAGCAGCTTGGGGGACAGGGGGGAGACCCAGTACTTC

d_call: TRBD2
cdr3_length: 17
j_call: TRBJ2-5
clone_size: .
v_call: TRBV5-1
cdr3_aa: CASSSRVASGGSGTQYF
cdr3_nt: TGCGCCAGCAGCTCCCGAGTTGCTAGCGGGGGCTCGGGGACCCAGTACTTC

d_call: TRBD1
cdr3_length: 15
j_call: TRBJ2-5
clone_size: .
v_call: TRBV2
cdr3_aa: CASTEEGQGQETQYF
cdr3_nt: TGTGCCAGCACTGAGGAGGGACAGGGCCAAGAGACCCAGTACTTC

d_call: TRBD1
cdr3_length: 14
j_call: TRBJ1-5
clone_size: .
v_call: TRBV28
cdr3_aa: CASSSYRGSGPQHF
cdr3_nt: TGTGCCAGCAGTTCATACAGGGGCTCAGGACCCCAGCATTTT

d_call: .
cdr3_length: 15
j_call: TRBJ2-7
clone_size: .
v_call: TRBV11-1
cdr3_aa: CASRGVGRPSYEQYF
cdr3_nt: TGTGCCAGCAGGGGAGTGGGCAGGCCCTCCTACGAGCAGTACTTC

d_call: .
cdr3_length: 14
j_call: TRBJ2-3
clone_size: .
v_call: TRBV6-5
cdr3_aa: CASRRGGPGDTQYF
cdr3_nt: TGTGCCAGCAGGAGAGGAGGGCCTGGAGATACGCAGTATTTT

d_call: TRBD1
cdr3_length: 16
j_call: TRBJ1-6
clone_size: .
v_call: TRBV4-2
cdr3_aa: CASSVQGGSYNSPLHF
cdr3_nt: TGTGCCAGCAGCGTTCAGGGGGGCTCCTATAATTCACCCCTCCACTTT

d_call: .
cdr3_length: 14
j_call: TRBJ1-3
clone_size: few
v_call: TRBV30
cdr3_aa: CARGEHGPGNTIYF
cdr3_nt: TGTGCCCGCGGGGAACACGGACCTGGAAACACCATATATTTT

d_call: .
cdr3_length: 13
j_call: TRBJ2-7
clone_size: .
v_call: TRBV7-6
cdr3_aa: CASSLGTAYEQYF
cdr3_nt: TGTGCCAGCAGCTTGGGGACTGCCTACGAGCAGTACTTC

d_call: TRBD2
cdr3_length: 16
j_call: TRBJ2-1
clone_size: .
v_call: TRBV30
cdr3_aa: CAWSGTAGSSYNEQFF
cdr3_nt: TGTGCCTGGAGTGGTACAGCGGGATCGTCCTACAATGAGCAGTTCTTC

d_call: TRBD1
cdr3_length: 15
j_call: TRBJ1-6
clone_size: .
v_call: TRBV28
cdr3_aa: CASREGTGVGSPLHF
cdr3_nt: TGTGCCAGCAGAGAAGGGACAGGGGTAGGTTCACCCCTCCACTTT

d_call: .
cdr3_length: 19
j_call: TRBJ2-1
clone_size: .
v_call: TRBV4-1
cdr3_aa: CASRSIRGGARLGVDEQFF
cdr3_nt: TGCGCCAGCCGCTCTATCAGGGGAGGGGCGAGACTAGGAGTCGATGAGCAGTTCTTC